The 3 T cell receptor beta chains reported below all come from one sample, sequenced in a study of TIL therapy for anti-PD-1-resistant metastatic lung cancer. Time point described: pre-treatment sample, taken before nivolumab and TIL therapy. The libraries were made with immunoSEQ v3. Produced via immunoSEQ multiplex PCR; TCRdb's table is partial and in-frame only. The data show under 70,000 clones, roughly 70% seen once. Here the sequenced sample was blood, taken at baseline. These receptors came from a person between 25 and 80 years old with non-small cell lung cancer.

The chain joins TRBV4-2 to TRBJ2-1; 13 bases are a match to TRBD2. The J segment lost 9 bases and the V segment lost 1 base, leaving 12 bases of the junction unmatched. Germline CDR1 and CDR2: LGHNA and YNFKEQ. The CDR3 is 18 amino acids. CDR3 amino acids: CASSQGTSGGIIRGEQFF. CDR3 DNA: TGTGCCAGCAGCCAAGGGACTAGCGGGGGAATAATAAGGGGTGAGCAGTTCTTC.

This clone was seen just once. The chain combines TRBV5-6 with TRBJ1-2, with D perhaps matching TRBD1 (5 bases). CDR3 length: 15 residues. V was trimmed by 0 bases and J by 6 bases, leaving 15 bases between them. CDR1 and CDR2 (germline): SGHDT, YYEEEE. This chain's CDR3 is CASSLGDAFLDGYTF. Written as DNA, the CDR3 is TGTGCCAGCAGCTTGGGGGACGCCTTCCTAGATGGCTACACCTTC. The full variable domain, its missing parts supplied by reference TRBV5-6 and TRBJ1-2, is DAGVTQSPTHLIKTRGQQVTLRCSPKSGHDTVSWYQQALGQGPQFIFQYYEEEERQRGNFPDRFSGHQFPNYSSELNVNALLLGDSALYLCASSLGDAFLDGYTFGSGTRLTVV.

The rearrangement links TRBV7-9 to TRBJ1-6, with 8 bases matching TRBD1. This CDR3 has 16 amino acids. In germline, CDR1 is SEHNR, CDR2 FQNEAQ (reference sequence). With 7 bases clipped from V and 10 bases from J, the junction kept 15 bases outside the gene matches. The CDR3 DNA sequence: TGTGCCAGCACCATGATTCCCGGGACAGGCGGCTCACCCCTCCACTTT. It codes for CASTMIPGTGGSPLHF.